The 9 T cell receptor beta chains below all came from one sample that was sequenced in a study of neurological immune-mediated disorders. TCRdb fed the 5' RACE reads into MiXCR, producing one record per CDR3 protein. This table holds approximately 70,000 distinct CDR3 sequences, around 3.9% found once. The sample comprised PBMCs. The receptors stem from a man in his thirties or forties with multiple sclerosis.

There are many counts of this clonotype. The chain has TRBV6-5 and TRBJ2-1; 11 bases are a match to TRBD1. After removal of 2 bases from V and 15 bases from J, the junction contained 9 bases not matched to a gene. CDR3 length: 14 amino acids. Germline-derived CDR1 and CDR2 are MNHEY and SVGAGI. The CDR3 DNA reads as TGTGCCAGCAGTTACGAACGGGACAGGGGGTCTCCGTTCTTC. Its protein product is CASSYERDRGSPFF.

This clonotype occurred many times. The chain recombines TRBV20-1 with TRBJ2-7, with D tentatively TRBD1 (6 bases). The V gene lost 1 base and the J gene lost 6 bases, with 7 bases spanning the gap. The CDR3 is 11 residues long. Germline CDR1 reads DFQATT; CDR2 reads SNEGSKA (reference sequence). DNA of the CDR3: TGCAGTGCTAGAGGCAGGGGCGAGCAGTACTTC. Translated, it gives CSARGRGEQYF.

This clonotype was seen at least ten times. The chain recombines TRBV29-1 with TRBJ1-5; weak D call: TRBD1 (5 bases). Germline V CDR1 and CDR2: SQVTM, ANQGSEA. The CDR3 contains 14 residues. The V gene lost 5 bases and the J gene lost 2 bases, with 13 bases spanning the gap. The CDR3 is CSVSSGGGNQPQHF. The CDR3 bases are TGCAGCGTTTCCTCGGGGGGGGGCAATCAGCCCCAGCATTTT.

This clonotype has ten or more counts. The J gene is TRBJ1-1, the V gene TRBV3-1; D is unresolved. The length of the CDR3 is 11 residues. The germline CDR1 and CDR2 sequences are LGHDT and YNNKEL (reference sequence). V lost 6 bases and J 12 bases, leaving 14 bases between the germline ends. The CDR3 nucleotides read TGTGCCAGCAGTTTCGGTACCAGGACTTTCTTT. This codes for CASSFGTRTFF.

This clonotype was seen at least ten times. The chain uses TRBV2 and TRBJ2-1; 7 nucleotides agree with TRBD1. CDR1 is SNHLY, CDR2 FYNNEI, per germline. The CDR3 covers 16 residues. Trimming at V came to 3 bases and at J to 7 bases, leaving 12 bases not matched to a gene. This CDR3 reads CASSEVERQGRNEQFF. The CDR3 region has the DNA TGTGCCAGCAGTGAGGTCGAGAGACAGGGTAGAAATGAGCAGTTCTTC.

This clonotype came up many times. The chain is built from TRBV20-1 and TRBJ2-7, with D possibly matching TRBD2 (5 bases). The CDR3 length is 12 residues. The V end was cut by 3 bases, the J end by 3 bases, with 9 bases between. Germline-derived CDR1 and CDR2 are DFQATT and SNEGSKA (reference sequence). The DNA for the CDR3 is TGCAGTGCTAGTGCCGGGAACTACGAGCAGTACTTC. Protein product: CSASAGNYEQYF.

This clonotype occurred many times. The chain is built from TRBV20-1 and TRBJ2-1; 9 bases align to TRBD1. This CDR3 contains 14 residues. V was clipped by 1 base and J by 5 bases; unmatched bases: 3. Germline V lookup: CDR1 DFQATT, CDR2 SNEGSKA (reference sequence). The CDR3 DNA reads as TGCAGTGCTAGAGGGGACAGGGCTCACAATGAGCAGTTCTTC. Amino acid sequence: CSARGDRAHNEQFF.

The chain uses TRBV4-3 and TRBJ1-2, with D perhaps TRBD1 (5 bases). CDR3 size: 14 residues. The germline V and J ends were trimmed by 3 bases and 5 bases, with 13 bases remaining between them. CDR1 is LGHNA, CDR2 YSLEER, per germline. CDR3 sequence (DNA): TGCGCCAGCAGCCAGAGGCCAGGGCCTTATGGCTACACCTTC. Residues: CASSQRPGPYGYTF.

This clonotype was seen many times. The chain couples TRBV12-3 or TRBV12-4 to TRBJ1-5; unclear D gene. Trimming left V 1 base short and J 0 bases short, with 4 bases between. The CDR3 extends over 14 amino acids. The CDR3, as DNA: TGTGCCAGCAGTTTAGGTAATAGCAATCAGCCCCAGCATTTT. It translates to CASSLGNSNQPQHF.